Presented here are 9 T cell receptor beta chains from one specimen sequenced in a study of radiation and T cells in renal cell carcinoma. Treatment meaning: 15 Gy SBRT to primary tumor, nephrectomy 4 weeks later. The table came from immunoSEQ multiplex PCR; TCRdb's copy has only in-frame clones and leaves some out. The data show about 22,000 clones, 40% to 55% seen once. Source: tumor tissue, taken from a patient whose treatment included radiotherapy and nephrectomy. The receptors were sampled from a woman between 50 and 59 years old with renal cell carcinoma.

In this sample, this clone turned up a few times. The genes are TRBV11-2 and TRBJ1-1; D unresolved. The CDR3 consists of 12 residues. From germline, CDR1 is SGHAT and CDR2 FQNNGV. The V and J ends lost 7 bases and 2 bases respectively, with 8 bases between them. CDR3 coding DNA: TGTGCCAGCAACCAACCAAACACTGAAGCTTTCTTT. As protein: CASNQPNTEAFF.

This chain joins TRBV18 and TRBJ1-2; D is possibly TRBD1 (5 bases). Germline V gene lookup returns CDR1 KGHSH and CDR2 LQKENI. The CDR3 totals 13 residues. V dropped 2 bases and J dropped 8 bases, with 12 bases sitting between them. The CDR3 nucleotides are TGTGCCAGCTCACCAGCAGGGTTGGGCGGCTACACCTTC. Its translation: CASSPAGLGGYTF.

This chain links TRBV9 with TRBJ2-3; D remains ambiguous. The germline gives CDR1 SGDLS, CDR2 YYNGEE. This CDR3 region has 15 residues. Trimming left V 4 bases short and J 0 bases short, with 12 bases between. The CDR3 loop is CASSTRLTSTDTQYF. Here the CDR3 DNA reads TGTGCCAGCAGCACCCGTCTGACTAGCACAGATACGCAGTATTTT.

DNA for the CDR3: TGTGCCAGCAGCGTACAGCTGAACACCGGGGAGCTGTTTTTT. Protein sequence: CASSVQLNTGELFF. The chain couples TRBV9 to TRBJ2-2; no firm D call. CDR1 is SGDLS and CDR2 is YYNGEE in the germline V gene. The CDR3 has 14 amino acids. V gave up 1 base and J gave up 1 base, with 5 bases separating them.

The V and J genes are TRBV7-6 and TRBJ1-1; no firm D call. Trimming shortened V by 5 bases and J by 1 base, and 11 bases separated the two germline ends. This CDR3 has 14 amino acids. Germline CDR1 reads SGHVS; CDR2 reads FNYEAQ. CDR3 in DNA: TGTGCCAGCAGCAAACTGCCGGGGAACACTGAAGCTTTCTTT. Its protein product is CASSKLPGNTEAFF.

The chain couples TRBV5-1 to TRBJ2-7; 7 bases are shared with TRBD1. CDR1 and CDR2 (germline): SGHRS, YFSETQ. The CDR3 length is 13 residues. V shed 3 bases, J shed 3 bases, and the junction held 3 bases outside the gene matches. The CDR3 sequence: CASSSGQRYEQYF. CDR3 DNA sequence: TGCGCCAGCAGCTCGGGACAGCGCTACGAGCAGTACTTC. Together with reference TRBV5-1 and TRBJ2-7, the CDR3 gives the full variable domain: KAGVTQTPRYLIKTRGQQVTLSCSPISGHRSVSWYQQTPGQGLQFLFEYFSETQRNKGNFPGRFSGRQFSNSRSEMNVSTLELGDSALYLCASSSGQRYEQYFGPGTRLTVT.

This chain joins TRBV9 and TRBJ2-5, with D perhaps TRBD2 (6 bases). V was cut by 4 bases and J by 2 bases, with 15 bases left in between. The CDR3 spans 15 residues. Per the germline V gene, CDR1 is SGDLS and CDR2 is YYNGEE. The CDR3 sequence: CASSLGVGGQETQYF. CDR3 sequence (DNA): TGTGCCAGCAGCCTAGGGGTCGGGGGACAAGAGACCCAGTACTTC.

This clone occurred many times. The chain carries TRBV7-3 and TRBJ2-5; D is ambiguous. V was pared by 5 bases and J by 2 bases, with 9 bases between. The germline gives CDR1 SGHTA, CDR2 FQGTGA. The CDR3 sequence is 13 residues long. This chain's CDR3 is CASSESPQETQYF. DNA for the CDR3: TGTGCCAGCAGCGAAAGCCCGCAAGAGACCCAGTACTTC.

The genes are TRBV4-2 and TRBJ1-2; D gene unclear. V was trimmed by 5 bases and J by 6 bases, leaving 22 bases between them. This CDR3 is 16 amino acids long. The germline CDR1 and CDR2 sequences are LGHNA and YNFKEQ. CDR3 protein: CASSLTSQYWSDGYTF. CDR3 DNA: TGTGCCAGCAGCTTGACATCACAGTACTGGTCCGATGGCTACACCTTC.